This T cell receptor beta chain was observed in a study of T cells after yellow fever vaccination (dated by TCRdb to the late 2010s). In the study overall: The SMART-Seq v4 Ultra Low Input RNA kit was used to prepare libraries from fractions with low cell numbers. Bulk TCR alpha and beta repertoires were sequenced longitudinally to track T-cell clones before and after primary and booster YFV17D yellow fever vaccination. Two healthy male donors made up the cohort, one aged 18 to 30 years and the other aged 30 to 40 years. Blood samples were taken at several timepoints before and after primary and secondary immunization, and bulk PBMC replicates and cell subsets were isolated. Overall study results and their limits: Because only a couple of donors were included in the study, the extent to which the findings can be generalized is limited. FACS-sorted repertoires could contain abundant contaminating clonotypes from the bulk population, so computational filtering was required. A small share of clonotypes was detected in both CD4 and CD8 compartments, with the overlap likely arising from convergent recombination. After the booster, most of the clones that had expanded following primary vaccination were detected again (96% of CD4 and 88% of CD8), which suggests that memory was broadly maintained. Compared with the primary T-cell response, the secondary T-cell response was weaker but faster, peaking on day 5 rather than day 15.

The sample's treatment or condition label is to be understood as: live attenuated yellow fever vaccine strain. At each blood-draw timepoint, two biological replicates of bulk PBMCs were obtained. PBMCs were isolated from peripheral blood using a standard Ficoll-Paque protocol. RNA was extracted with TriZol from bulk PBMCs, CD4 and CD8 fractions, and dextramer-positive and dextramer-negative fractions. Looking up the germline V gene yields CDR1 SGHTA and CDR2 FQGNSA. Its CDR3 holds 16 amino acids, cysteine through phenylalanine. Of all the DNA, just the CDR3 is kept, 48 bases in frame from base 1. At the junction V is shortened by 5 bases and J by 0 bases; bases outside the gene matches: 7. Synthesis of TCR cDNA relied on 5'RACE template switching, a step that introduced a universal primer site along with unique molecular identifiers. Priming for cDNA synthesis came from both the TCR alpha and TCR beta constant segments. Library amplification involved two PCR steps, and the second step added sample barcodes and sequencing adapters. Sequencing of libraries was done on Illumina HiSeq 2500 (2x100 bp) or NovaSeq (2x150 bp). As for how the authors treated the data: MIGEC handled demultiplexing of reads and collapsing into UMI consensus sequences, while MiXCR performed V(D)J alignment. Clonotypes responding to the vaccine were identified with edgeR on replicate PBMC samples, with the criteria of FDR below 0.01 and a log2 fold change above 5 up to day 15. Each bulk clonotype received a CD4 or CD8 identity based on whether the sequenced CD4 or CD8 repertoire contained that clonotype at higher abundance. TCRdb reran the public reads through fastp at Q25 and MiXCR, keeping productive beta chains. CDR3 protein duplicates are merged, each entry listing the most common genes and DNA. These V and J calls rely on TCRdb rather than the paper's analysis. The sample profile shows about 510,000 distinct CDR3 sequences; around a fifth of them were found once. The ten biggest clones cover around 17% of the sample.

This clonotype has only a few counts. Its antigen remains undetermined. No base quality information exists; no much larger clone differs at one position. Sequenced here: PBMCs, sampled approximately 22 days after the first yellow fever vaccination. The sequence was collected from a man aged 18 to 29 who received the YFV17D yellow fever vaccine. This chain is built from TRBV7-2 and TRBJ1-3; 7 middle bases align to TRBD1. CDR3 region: CASSARQGLSGNTIYF. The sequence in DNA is TGTGCCAGCAGCGCTCGACAGGGTCTCTCTGGAAACACCATATATTTT.